The 30 T cell receptor beta chains below all came from one sample that was sequenced in a study of shared clonotypes between healthy human individuals. TCRdb's table, derived via immunoSEQ multiplex PCR, lists solely in-frame clones and lacks some. The sample shows 1,500,000 or so clones, roughly 97% of them seen only once. The material sequenced was naive CD4+ T cells sorted from blood. Subset of the sample: CD45RA+ positively selected. The source of these receptors is a young man in good health.

This chain connects TRBV2 to TRBJ2-3, with 10 bases matching TRBD2. V shed 4 bases, J shed 1 base, and the junction held 5 bases outside the gene matches. Per the germline V gene, CDR1 is SNHLY and CDR2 is FYNNEI. CDR3 length equals 16 residues. The CDR3 nucleotides are TGTGCCAGCAGTGGTAGCGGGGGGTTCCGCACAGATACGCAGTATTTT. Protein product: CASSGSGGFRTDTQYF.

This chain uses TRBV2 with TRBJ2-7, with 7 bases lining up with TRBD2. V lost 6 bases and J lost 0; bases outside the gene matches: 11. In germline, CDR1 is SNHLY, CDR2 FYNNEI. The CDR3 loop spans 16 amino acids. The CDR3 sequence is CASSQGAGNPSYEQYF. The CDR3 nucleotides are TGTGCCAGCAGCCAAGGAGCGGGAAATCCCTCCTACGAGCAGTACTTC.

The rearrangement joins TRBV4-1 to TRBJ2-1; 7 bases fit TRBD2. Losses at the gene ends were 0 bases for V and 4 bases for J; bases not matched to a gene: 9. CDR3 length equals 17 residues. The germline V gene has CDR1 MGHRA and CDR2 YSYEKL. CDR3 sequence (DNA): TGCGCCAGCAGCCAAGATCCTGGACTAGAAAGGTACAATGAGCAGTTCTTC. It is translated as CASSQDPGLERYNEQFF.

The chain employs TRBV30 and TRBJ2-1; D call uncertain. V dropped 3 bases and J dropped 3 bases, with 12 bases sitting between them. Germline V gives CDR1 GTSNPN, CDR2 SVGIG (reference sequence). CDR3 length: 14 amino acids. Here the CDR3 DNA reads TGTGCCTGGAGGAAGTTGGACGGCTACAATGAGCAGTTCTTC. Amino acid sequence: CAWRKLDGYNEQFF.

To note about this clone: Within the sample, other DNA sequences also encode this same CDR3. The chain couples TRBV5-1 to TRBJ2-1, with TRBD1 identical over 8 bases. V trimming: 4 bases; J trimming: 3 bases; junction bases outside the gene matches: 6. This CDR3 region has 15 residues. Germline V lookup: CDR1 SGHRS, CDR2 YFSETQ. This chain's CDR3 is CASSPGTGLYNEQFF. CDR3 nucleotide sequence: TGCGCCAGCAGCCCTGGGACAGGCCTCTACAATGAGCAGTTCTTC.

The rearrangement uses TRBV27 and TRBJ1-5, with a tentative D call TRBD1 (5 bases). Germline assignment: CDR1 MNHEY and CDR2 SMNVEV (reference sequence). V gave up 3 bases and J gave up 7 bases, with 16 bases separating them. The CDR3 covers 15 residues. The CDR3 DNA follows: TGTGCCAGCAGTTTTGGCCAGGGATTAGGCCAGCCCCAGCATTTT. Protein sequence: CASSFGQGLGQPQHF.

The chain carries TRBV9 and TRBJ2-7; perhaps D is TRBD1 or TRBD2 (5 bases each). The CDR3 length is 13 residues. V lost 2 bases and J 6 bases, leaving 12 bases between the germline ends. Germline CDR1 is SGDLS and CDR2 is YYNGEE. CDR3 loop: CASSVGTLGEQYF. CDR3 in DNA: TGTGCCAGCAGCGTCGGGACGTTGGGCGAGCAGTACTTC. Complete variable domain (other parts from reference TRBV9 and TRBJ2-7): DSGVTQTPKHLITATGQRVTLRCSPRSGDLSVYWYQQSLDQGLQFLIQYYNGEERAKGNILERFSAQQFPDLHSELNLSSLELGDSALYFCASSVGTLGEQYFGPGTRLTVT.

The chain employs TRBV7-9 and TRBJ2-1, with D perhaps matching TRBD2 (6 bases). The CDR3 contains 18 residues. Germline V lookup: CDR1 SEHNR, CDR2 FQNEAQ (reference sequence). The ends were cut back, 1 base at V and 3 bases at J, with 19 bases in the middle. The DNA for the CDR3 is TGTGCCAGCAGCTTAGATCCGAAGCCCGCGGGATTCTACAATGAGCAGTTCTTC. Residues: CASSLDPKPAGFYNEQFF.

The J gene is TRBJ2-2, the V gene TRBV7-9; 8 bases are shared with TRBD2. The CDR3 totals 15 residues. The V and J ends lost 2 bases and 7 bases, in that order; junction bases with no gene match: 6. Germline CDR1 is SEHNR and CDR2 is FQNEAQ (reference sequence). CDR3 sequence: CASSLSAGAVGELFF. For the CDR3, the DNA is TGTGCCAGCAGCTTATCAGCGGGAGCGGTCGGGGAGCTGTTTTTT.

V usage is TRBV5-4 and J usage is TRBJ2-2, with unresolved D. The CDR3 has 13 residues. The ends were cut back, 6 bases at V and 4 bases at J, with 10 bases in the middle. CDR1 and CDR2 (germline): SGHNT, YYREEE (reference sequence). The DNA for the CDR3 is TGTGCCAGCACCAGATGGCCCACCGGGGAGCTGTTTTTT. As protein: CASTRWPTGELFF.

CDR3 DNA sequence: TGTGCCAGCAGCCCAATAGGACGGCCAGCCTACGAGCAGTACTTC. It specifies CASSPIGRPAYEQYF. The chain uses TRBV11-2 and TRBJ2-7; D gene ambiguous. CDR3 size: 15 residues. Germline V gene lookup returns CDR1 SGHAT and CDR2 FQNNGV. Trimming removed 5 bases from V and 2 bases from J, with 16 bases in between.

The chain uses TRBV27 and TRBJ2-1; no firm D call. The CDR3 contains 13 residues. Germline V gene sequence: CDR1 MNHEY, CDR2 SMNVEV (reference sequence). Trimming cost V 4 bases and J 8 bases, with 12 bases left between them. The CDR3 region has the DNA TGTGCCAGCAGTTATCTGATTACACATGAGCAGTTCTTC. Translating gives CASSYLITHEQFF.

This clone was seen a single time. This chain links TRBV7-2 with TRBJ2-3, with 8 bases fitting TRBD1. V lost 3 bases and J lost 2; bases outside the gene matches: 4. Germline CDR1 SGHTA, CDR2 FQGNSA. This CDR3 comprises 15 residues. CDR3 in amino acids: CASSFSRGLTDTQYF. The CDR3 coding sequence is TGTGCCAGCAGCTTTTCCAGGGGGCTCACAGATACGCAGTATTTT.

V is TRBV9 and J is TRBJ2-2, with 7 nucleotides matching TRBD2. Germline V gene lookup returns CDR1 SGDLS and CDR2 YYNGEE. After removal of 4 bases from V and 8 bases from J, the junction contained 14 bases not matched to a gene. The CDR3 spans 16 residues. The CDR3 region has the DNA TGTGCCAGCAGCCCCCAAGGGTCACTAGCGTTAGGGGAGCTGTTTTTT. Translated, it gives CASSPQGSLALGELFF.

The chain uses TRBV2 and TRBJ1-5, with 9 bases matching TRBD1. The CDR3 runs to 16 residues. In germline, CDR1 is SNHLY, CDR2 FYNNEI. V was pared by 6 bases and J by 3 bases, with 9 bases of the junction left unmatched. The CDR3 region is CASSGNRGPSNQPQHF. As DNA, the CDR3 is TGTGCCAGCAGCGGGAACAGGGGGCCCTCCAATCAGCCCCAGCATTTT.

The J gene is TRBJ2-1, the V gene TRBV7-9; D might be TRBD2 (7 bases). CDR3 length: 13 amino acids. From germline, CDR1 is SEHNR and CDR2 FQNEAQ (reference sequence). Trimming pared 7 bases from V and 4 bases from J, leaving 11 bases between. CDR3 nucleotides: TGTGCCAGCAAAGGGGGGGCTTACAATGAGCAGTTCTTC. It specifies CASKGGAYNEQFF. The variable domain in full, completed from reference TRBV7-9 and TRBJ2-1, reads DTGVSQNPRHKITKRGQNVTFRCDPISEHNRLYWYRQTLGQGPEFLTYFQNEAQLEKSRLLSDRFSAERPKGSFSTLEIQRTEQGDSAMYLCASKGGAYNEQFFGPGTRLTVL.

The chain links TRBV5-8 to TRBJ2-7; no reliable D call. CDR1 SGHTS and CDR2 YDEGEE come from the germline V gene. The CDR3 contains 11 residues. V lost 2 bases to trimming and J lost 2 bases, with 2 bases between them. As DNA, the CDR3 is TGTGCCAGCAGCTTCCCCTACGAGCAGTACTTC. Protein: CASSFPYEQYF.

The rearrangement joins TRBV7-2 to TRBJ2-4; D is unresolved. CDR1 is SGHTA and CDR2 is FQGNSA in the germline V gene. CDR3 size: 15 residues. Trimming removed 5 bases from V and 0 bases from J, with 11 bases in between. DNA for the CDR3: TGTGCCAGCAGCCCGTTGAGGTTAGCCAAAAACATTCAGTACTTC. This sequence encodes CASSPLRLAKNIQYF. Together with reference TRBV7-2 and TRBJ2-4, the CDR3 gives the full variable domain: GAGVSQSPSNKVTEKGKDVELRCDPISGHTALYWYRQSLGQGLEFLIYFQGNSAPDKSGLPSDRFSAERTGGSVSTLTIQRTQQEDSAVYLCASSPLRLAKNIQYFGAGTRLSVL.

The genes are TRBV6-5 and TRBJ2-1; 7 positions agree with TRBD2. Germline V CDR1 and CDR2: MNHEY, SVGAGI. The CDR3 consists of 15 residues. V shed 2 bases, J shed 4 bases, and the junction held 5 bases outside the gene matches. In nucleotides, the CDR3 is TGTGCCAGCAGTTACATAGGGACTAATTACAATGAGCAGTTCTTC. Protein sequence: CASSYIGTNYNEQFF.

This chain links TRBV19 with TRBJ2-2; D perhaps matches TRBD1 (5 bases). CDR1 and CDR2 (germline): LNHDA, SQIVND (reference sequence). With 6 bases removed from V and 10 bases from J, the gap between germline ends came to 18 bases. The CDR3 length is 14 residues. The CDR3 nucleotides read TGTGCCAGTAGCCGACAGCCTTCCCCCGCGGAGCTGTTTTTT. This encodes CASSRQPSPAELFF. The full variable domain, completed using reference TRBV19 and TRBJ2-2, is DGGITQSPKYLFRKEGQNVTLSCEQNLNHDAMYWYRQDPGQGLRLIYYSQIVNDFQKGDIAEGYSVSREKKESFPLTVTSAQKNPTAFYLCASSRQPSPAELFFGEGSRLTVL.

This clone has a single count. The CDR3, as DNA: TGCAGTGCTAGAGCCGTCACTGAAGCTTTCTTT. It encodes CSARAVTEAFF. The chain combines TRBV20-1 with TRBJ1-1, with D unclear. In germline, CDR1 is DFQATT, CDR2 SNEGSKA (reference sequence). V lost 1 base, J lost 4 bases, and 4 bases lay in between. This CDR3 spans 11 amino acids.

The gene calls are TRBV5-6 and TRBJ2-7; 10 bases align to TRBD1. CDR1 and CDR2 (germline): SGHDT, YYEEEE. The length of the CDR3 is 18 residues. Germline trimming cut 6 bases from V and 2 bases from J; bases unmatched to any gene: 17. Here the CDR3 reads CASTAPRTGQGVTYEQYF. CDR3 in DNA: TGTGCCAGCACCGCGCCACGTACTGGACAGGGGGTCACCTACGAGCAGTACTTC. Using reference TRBV5-6 and TRBJ2-7 for the parts outside the CDR3, the full variable domain is DAGVTQSPTHLIKTRGQQVTLRCSPKSGHDTVSWYQQALGQGPQFIFQYYEEEERQRGNFPDRFSGHQFPNYSSELNVNALLLGDSALYLCASTAPRTGQGVTYEQYFGPGTRLTVT.

This chain joins TRBV9 and TRBJ2-2; 11 bases line up with TRBD2. V was pared by 4 bases and J by 5 bases, with 16 bases of the junction left unmatched. Looked up from germline, CDR1 is SGDLS and CDR2 is YYNGEE. This CDR3 is 19 amino acids long. CDR3 amino acids: CASSLNPTLAGVSTGELFF. CDR3 coding DNA: TGTGCCAGCAGCCTCAACCCAACACTAGCGGGAGTATCTACCGGGGAGCTGTTTTTT.

The CDR3 DNA is TGTGCCAGCAGTTTTCCGGCACAGGGCGGTGAGCAGTTCTTC. Encoded protein: CASSFPAQGGEQFF. The chain recombines TRBV28 with TRBJ2-1; D is possibly TRBD1 (6 bases). The V end lost 3 bases, the J end lost 9 bases, and 15 bases lay between the germline ends. The CDR3 has 14 residues. Germline-derived CDR1 and CDR2 are MDHEN and SYDVKM.

The chain couples TRBV25-1 to TRBJ2-1; 10 bases match TRBD2. The V gene end was trimmed by 4 bases and the J gene end by 7 bases; junction bases not matched to a gene: 7. The CDR3 runs 15 residues. Germline V gene sequence: CDR1 MGHDK, CDR2 SYGVNS. CDR3 protein: CASSAISGRSNEQFF. The CDR3, as DNA: TGTGCCAGCAGTGCGATTAGCGGGAGGAGTAATGAGCAGTTCTTC.

This clone was observed a handful of times. Other DNA variants within this sample encode the same CDR3. The chain carries TRBV5-1 and TRBJ1-2; 11 nucleotides match TRBD1. Trimming took 4 bases from V and 4 from J; bases not matched to a gene: 3. The CDR3 is 14 amino acids. Looked up from germline, CDR1 is SGHRS and CDR2 is YFSETQ. DNA for the CDR3: TGCGCCAGCAGCCCAGGGACAGGGGGCTATGGCTACACCTTC. It is translated as CASSPGTGGYGYTF.

The chain has TRBV11-3 and TRBJ1-1; D remains ambiguous. Germline V CDR1 and CDR2: SGHNT, YENEEA. CDR3 length: 13 amino acids. With 4 bases removed from V and 1 base from J, the gap between germline ends came to 7 bases. The chain's CDR3 is CASSSEQNTEAFF. CDR3 bases: TGTGCCAGCAGCTCAGAGCAGAACACTGAAGCTTTCTTT.

This chain uses TRBV11-2 with TRBJ1-5; 8 nucleotides align to TRBD1. This CDR3 has 15 residues. V lost 2 bases, J lost 7 bases, and 7 bases stayed unmatched. Germline V gene lookup returns CDR1 SGHAT and CDR2 FQNNGV. Written as DNA, the CDR3 is TGTGCCAGCAGCTTATCAGGGGGCGCGGGACAGCCCCAGCATTTT. It translates to CASSLSGGAGQPQHF.

The rearrangement links TRBV5-4 to TRBJ1-1; the D is unclear. V dropped 0 bases and J dropped 1 base, with 7 bases sitting between them. CDR1 is SGHNT, CDR2 YYREEE, per germline (reference sequence). The length of the CDR3 is 14 residues. The CDR3 is CASSLVGRNTEAFF. CDR3 sequence (DNA): TGTGCCAGCAGCTTGGTAGGGAGGAACACTGAAGCTTTCTTT.

V usage is TRBV4-1 and J usage is TRBJ2-1; D gene unclear. The V gene's germline CDR1 is MGHRA and CDR2 YSYEKL. The V end was cut by 0 bases, the J end by 8 bases, with 11 bases between. This CDR3 has 14 amino acids. The DNA for the CDR3 is TGCGCCAGCAGCCAAGATCATTCGTGGGATGAGCAGTTCTTC. Translation: CASSQDHSWDEQFF.